This TCR beta chain was identified during a study of OX40 agonist ivuxolimab in advanced cancers. Overall study context: People in dose escalation had one of these cancers: hepatocellular carcinoma, melanoma, renal cell or head and neck cancer.

With regard to this clone: Antigen unknown.

Per germline, CDR1 MGHRA and CDR2 YSYEKL. Trimming pared 0 bases from V and 7 bases from J, leaving 21 bases between. The CDR3 length is 18 residues. Findings and caveats of the study: Some of the nonresponding patients also showed low levels of normalized T-cell clonal expansion. Among the lowest levels of clonal expansion were found in partial responders at 0.1-3.0 mg/kg. Dosing at 0.1 to 3.0 mg/kg was accompanied by clonal expansion of CD4+ and CD8+ blood T cells by week 6.

Assay: immunoSEQ multiplex PCR; the TCRdb copy retains only in-frame clones and omits some. Of about 62,000 clones listed, 84% are singletons. Sequenced material: CD4+ or CD8+ T cells sorted from blood, taken in a trial of the OX40 agonist ivuxolimab. The source is an adult with an advanced solid tumor such as melanoma, head and neck, liver or kidney cancer. The chain has TRBV4-1 and TRBJ2-2; a weak D match, TRBD1 (5 bases). CDR3 coding DNA: TGCGCCAGCAGCCAAGATGTAAGGGGCGCGAATGTGAACGGGGAGCTGTTTTTT. Translating gives CASSQDVRGANVNGELFF.